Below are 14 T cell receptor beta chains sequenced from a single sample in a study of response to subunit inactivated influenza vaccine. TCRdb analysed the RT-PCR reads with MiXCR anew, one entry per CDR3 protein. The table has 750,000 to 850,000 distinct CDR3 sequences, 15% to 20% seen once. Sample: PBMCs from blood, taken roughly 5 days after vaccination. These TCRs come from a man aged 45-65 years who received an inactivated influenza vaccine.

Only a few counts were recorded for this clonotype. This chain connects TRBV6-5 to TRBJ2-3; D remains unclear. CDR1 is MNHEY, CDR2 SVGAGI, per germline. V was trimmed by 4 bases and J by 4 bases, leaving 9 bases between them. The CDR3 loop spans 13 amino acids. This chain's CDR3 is CASSSPGPDTQYF. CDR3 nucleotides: TGTGCCAGCAGTTCCCCCGGGCCAGATACGCAGTATTTT.

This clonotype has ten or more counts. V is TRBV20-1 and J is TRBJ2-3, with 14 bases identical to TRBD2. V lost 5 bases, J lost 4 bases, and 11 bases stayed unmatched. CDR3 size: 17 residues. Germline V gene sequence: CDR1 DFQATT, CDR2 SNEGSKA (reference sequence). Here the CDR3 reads CSAPTYGTSGSPDTQYF. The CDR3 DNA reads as TGCAGTGCTCCAACCTACGGGACTAGCGGGAGCCCAGATACGCAGTATTTT.

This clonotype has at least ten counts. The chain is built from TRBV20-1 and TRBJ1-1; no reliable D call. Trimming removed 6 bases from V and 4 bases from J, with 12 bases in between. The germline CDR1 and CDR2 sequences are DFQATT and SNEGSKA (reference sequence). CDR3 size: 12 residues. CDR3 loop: CSAIQVATEAFF. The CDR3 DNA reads TGCAGTGCCATTCAAGTGGCCACTGAAGCTTTCTTT.

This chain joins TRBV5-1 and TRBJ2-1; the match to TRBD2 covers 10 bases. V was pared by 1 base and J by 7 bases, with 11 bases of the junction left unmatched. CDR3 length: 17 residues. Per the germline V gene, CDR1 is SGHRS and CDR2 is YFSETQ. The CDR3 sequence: CASSLRASGGPGNEQFF. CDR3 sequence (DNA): TGCGCCAGCAGCTTGCGGGCTAGCGGGGGTCCCGGGAATGAGCAGTTCTTC.

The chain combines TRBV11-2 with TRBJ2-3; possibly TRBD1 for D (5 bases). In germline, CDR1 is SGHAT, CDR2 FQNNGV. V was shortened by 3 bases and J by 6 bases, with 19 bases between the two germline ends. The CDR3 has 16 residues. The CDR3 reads CASSFLGAPRSDTQYF. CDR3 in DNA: TGTGCCAGCAGCTTTCTTGGGGCACCGCGCTCTGATACGCAGTATTTT. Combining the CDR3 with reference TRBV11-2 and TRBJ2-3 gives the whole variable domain EAGVAQSPRYKIIEKRQSVAFWCNPISGHATLYWYQQILGQGPKLLIQFQNNGVVDDSQLPKDRFSAERLKGVDSTLKIQPAKLEDSAVYLCASSFLGAPRSDTQYFGPGTRLTVL.

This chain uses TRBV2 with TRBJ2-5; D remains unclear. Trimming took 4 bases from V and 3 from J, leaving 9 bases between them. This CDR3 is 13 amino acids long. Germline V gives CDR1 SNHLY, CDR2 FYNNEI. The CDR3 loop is CASSAGQKETQYF. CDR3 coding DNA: TGTGCCAGCAGTGCGGGTCAGAAAGAGACCCAGTACTTC.

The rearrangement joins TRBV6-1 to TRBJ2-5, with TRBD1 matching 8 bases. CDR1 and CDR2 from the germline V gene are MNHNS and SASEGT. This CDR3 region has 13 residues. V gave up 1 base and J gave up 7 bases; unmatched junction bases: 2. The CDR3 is CASSEGTGLTQYF. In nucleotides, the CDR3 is TGTGCCAGCAGTGAAGGGACAGGGCTGACCCAGTACTTC.

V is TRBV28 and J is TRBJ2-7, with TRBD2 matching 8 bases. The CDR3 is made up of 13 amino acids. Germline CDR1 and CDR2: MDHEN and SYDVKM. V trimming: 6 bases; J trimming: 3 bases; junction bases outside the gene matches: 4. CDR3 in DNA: TGTGCCAGCAGCCAGCGGGGGAACTACGAGCAGTACTTC. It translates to CASSQRGNYEQYF.

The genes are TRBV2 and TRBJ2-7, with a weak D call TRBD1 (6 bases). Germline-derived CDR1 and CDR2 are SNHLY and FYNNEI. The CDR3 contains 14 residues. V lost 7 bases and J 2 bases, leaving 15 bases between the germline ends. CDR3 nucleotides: TGTGCCAGCACCGGACGGACAGAACCCTACGAGCAGTACTTC. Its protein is CASTGRTEPYEQYF.

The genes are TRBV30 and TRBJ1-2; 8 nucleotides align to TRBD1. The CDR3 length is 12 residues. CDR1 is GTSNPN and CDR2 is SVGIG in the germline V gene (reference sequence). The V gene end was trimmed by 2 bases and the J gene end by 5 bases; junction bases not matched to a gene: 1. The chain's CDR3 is CAWSRQGYGYTF. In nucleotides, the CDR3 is TGTGCCTGGAGTCGACAGGGGTATGGCTACACCTTC. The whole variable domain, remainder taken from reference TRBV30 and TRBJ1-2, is SQTIHQWPATLVQPVGSPLSLECTVEGTSNPNLYWYRQAAGRGLQLLFYSVGIGQISSEVPQNLSASRPQDRQFILSSKKLLLSDSGFYLCAWSRQGYGYTFGSGTRLTVV.

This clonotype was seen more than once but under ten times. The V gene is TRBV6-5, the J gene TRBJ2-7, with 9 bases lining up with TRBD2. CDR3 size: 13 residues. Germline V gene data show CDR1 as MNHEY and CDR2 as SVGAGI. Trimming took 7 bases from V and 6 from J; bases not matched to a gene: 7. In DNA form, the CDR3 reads TGTGCCAGCATTTTGCGGGAGGGCAGCGAGCAGTACTTC. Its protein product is CASILREGSEQYF.

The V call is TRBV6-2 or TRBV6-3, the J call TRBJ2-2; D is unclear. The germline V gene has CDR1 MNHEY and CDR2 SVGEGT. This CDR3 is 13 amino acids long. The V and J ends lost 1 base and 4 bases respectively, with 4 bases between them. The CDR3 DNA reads TGTGCCAGCAGTTACTTTGCCACCGGGGAGCTGTTTTTT. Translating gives CASSYFATGELFF.

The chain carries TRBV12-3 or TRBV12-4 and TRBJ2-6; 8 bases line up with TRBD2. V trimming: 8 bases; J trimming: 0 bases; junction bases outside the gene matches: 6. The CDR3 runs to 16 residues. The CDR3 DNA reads TGTGCCAGCGGGGGACTAGGAAGCTCTGGGGCCAACGTCCTGACTTTC. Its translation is CASGGLGSSGANVLTF.

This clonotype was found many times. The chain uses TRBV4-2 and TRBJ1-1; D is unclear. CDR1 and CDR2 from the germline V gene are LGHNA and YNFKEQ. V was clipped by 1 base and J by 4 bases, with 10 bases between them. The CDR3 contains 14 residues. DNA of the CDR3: TGTGCCAGCAGCCAAGGGTCTACGGCCACTGAAGCTTTCTTT. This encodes CASSQGSTATEAFF.